Here is one TCR beta chain with its context. This sample was included in a study of CD8+CD57+ T cells in acquired aplastic anemia. It was genomic DNA that served as the template for profiling TCR beta VDJ and CDR3. One entry per CDR3 protein, called by TCRdb with MiXCR from the reads. The data hold around 200,000 distinct CDR3 sequences, with around 50% observed a single time. The CDR3 extends over 13 amino acids. CDR1 and CDR2 from the germline V gene are SQVTM and ANQGSEA. The V and J ends lost 2 bases and 4 bases respectively, with 11 bases between them. All sequencing subjects had displayed CD8+CD57+ cell expansion on flow cytometry.

The rearrangement joins TRBV29-1 to TRBJ1-2; D is ambiguous. The sequence came from a human donor with aplastic anemia. Specimen: sorted CD4+, CD8+, or CD8+CD57+ T cells (not recorded which) from PBMCs. The CDR3 sequence: CSVELIAIYGYTF. CDR3 DNA: TGCAGCGTTGAATTGATAGCAATCTATGGCTACACCTTC.